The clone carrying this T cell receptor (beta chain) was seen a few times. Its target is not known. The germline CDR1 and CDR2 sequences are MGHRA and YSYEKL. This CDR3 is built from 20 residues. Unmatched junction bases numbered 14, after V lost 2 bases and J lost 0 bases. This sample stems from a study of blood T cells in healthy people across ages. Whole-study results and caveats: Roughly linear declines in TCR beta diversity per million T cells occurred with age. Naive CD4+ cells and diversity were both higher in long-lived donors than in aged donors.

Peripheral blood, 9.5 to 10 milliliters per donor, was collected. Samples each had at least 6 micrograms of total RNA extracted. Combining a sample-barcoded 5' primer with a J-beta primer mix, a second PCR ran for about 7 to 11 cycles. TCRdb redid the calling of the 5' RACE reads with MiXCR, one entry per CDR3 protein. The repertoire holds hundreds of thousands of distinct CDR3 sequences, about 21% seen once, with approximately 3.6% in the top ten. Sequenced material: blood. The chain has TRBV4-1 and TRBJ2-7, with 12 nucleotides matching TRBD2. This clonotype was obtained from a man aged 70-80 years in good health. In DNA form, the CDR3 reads TGCGCCAGCAGCCAATCGACTAGCGGGAGCCCGTCATCGAGCTCCTACGAGCAGTACTTC. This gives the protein CASSQSTSGSPSSSSYEQYF.